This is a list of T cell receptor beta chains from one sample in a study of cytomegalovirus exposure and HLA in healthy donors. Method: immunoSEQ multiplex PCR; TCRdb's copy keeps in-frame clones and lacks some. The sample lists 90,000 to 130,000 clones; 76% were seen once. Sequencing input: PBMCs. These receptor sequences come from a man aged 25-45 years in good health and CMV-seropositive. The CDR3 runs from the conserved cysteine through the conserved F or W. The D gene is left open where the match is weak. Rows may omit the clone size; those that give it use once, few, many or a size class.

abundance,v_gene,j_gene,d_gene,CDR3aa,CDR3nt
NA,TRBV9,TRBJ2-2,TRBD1,CASSGSYRGPNTGELFF,TGTGCCAGCAGCGGCTCGTACAGGGGGCCGAACACCGGGGAGCTGTTTTTT
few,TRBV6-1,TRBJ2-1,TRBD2,CASSDIAGNEQFF,TGTGCCAGCAGTGACATAGCGGGCAATGAGCAGTTCTTC
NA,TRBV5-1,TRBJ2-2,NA,CASSLGPGRTTGELFF,TGCGCCAGCAGCTTGGGCCCTGGGAGGACCACCGGGGAGCTGTTTTTT
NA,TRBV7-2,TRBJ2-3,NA,CASSLVQGNTDTQYF,TGTGCCAGCAGCTTAGTACAGGGAAACACAGATACGCAGTATTTT
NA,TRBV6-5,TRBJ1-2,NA,CASSSGRLYGYTF,TGTGCCAGCAGTTCCGGCAGGCTCTATGGCTACACCTTC
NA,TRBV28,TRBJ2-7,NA,CASNGRSIDEQYF,TGTGCCAGCAATGGGAGGTCAATCGACGAGCAGTACTTC
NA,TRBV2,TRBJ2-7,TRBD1,CASSGDRLYEQYF,TGTGCCAGCAGTGGGGACAGGTTGTACGAGCAGTACTTC
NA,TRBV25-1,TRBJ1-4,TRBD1,CASSGGQGRRVFF,TGTGCCAGCAGTGGGGGACAGGGGCGAAGGGTGTTTTTT
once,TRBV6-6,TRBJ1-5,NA,CASSTGHYSNQPQHF,TGTGCCAGCAGTACCGGACACTATAGCAATCAGCCCCAGCATTTT
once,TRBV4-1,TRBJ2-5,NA,CASSQSIRGETQYF,TGCGCCAGCAGCCAATCTATTAGAGGCGAGACCCAGTACTTC
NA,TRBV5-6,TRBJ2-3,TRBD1,CASSSPRTGDPTDTQYF,TGTGCCAGCAGCTCTCCCAGGACAGGGGACCCGACAGATACGCAGTATTTT
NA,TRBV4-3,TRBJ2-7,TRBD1,CASSQGIRTGSYEQYF,TGCGCCAGCAGCCAAGGGATACGGACAGGGAGCTACGAGCAGTACTTC
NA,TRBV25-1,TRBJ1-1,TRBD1,CASSPLGVRGSTEAFF,TGTGCCAGCAGTCCCCTGGGGGTCAGGGGGAGTACTGAAGCTTTCTTT
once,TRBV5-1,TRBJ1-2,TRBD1,CASSLGSGQGDGYTF,TGCGCCAGCAGCTTGGGATCGGGACAGGGGGACGGCTACACCTTC
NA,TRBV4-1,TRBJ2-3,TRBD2,CASSPGTSGDTQYF,TGCGCCAGCAGCCCGGGGACTAGTGGAGATACGCAGTATTTT
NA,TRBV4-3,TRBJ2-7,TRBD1,CASSPQWTGGRYEQYF,TGCGCCAGCAGCCCCCAATGGACAGGGGGCCGTTACGAGCAGTACTTC
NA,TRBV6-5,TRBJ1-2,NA,CASSTGGTINYGYTF,TGTGCCAGCAGTACGGGAGGGACAATTAACTATGGCTACACCTTC
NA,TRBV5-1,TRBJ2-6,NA,CASSLEGMGSGANVLTF,TGCGCCAGCAGCTTGGAGGGGATGGGCTCTGGGGCCAACGTCCTGACTTTC
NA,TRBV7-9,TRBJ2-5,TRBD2,CASGLRLAETQYF,TGTGCCAGCGGGCTCAGACTAGCGGAGACCCAGTACTTC
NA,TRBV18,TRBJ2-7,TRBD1,CASSQSTGTGEDEQYF,TGTGCCAGCTCACAATCTACCGGGACAGGGGAGGACGAGCAGTACTTC
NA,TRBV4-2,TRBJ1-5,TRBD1,CASSRETGYGDQPQHF,TGTGCCAGCAGCCGAGAGACAGGGTACGGCGATCAGCCCCAGCATTTT
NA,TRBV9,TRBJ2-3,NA,CASSVGGLADTQYF,TGTGCCAGCAGCGTAGGGGGACTGGCAGATACGCAGTATTTT
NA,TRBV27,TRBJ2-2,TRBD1,CASSRRDRSGSNTGELFF,TGTGCCAGCAGTCGCCGGGACAGGAGTGGGTCGAACACCGGGGAGCTGTTTTTT
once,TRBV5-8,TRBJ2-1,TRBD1,CASSSGQGAHNEQFF,TGTGCCAGCAGCTCCGGCCAGGGGGCCCACAATGAGCAGTTCTTC
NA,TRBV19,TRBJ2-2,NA,CASSIRQLTGELFF,TGTGCCAGTAGTATTAGACAGCTCACCGGGGAGCTGTTTTTT
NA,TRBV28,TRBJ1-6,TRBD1,CASSIPGTGSYNSPLHF,TGTGCCAGCAGTATTCCGGGGACAGGGAGTTATAATTCACCCCTCCACTTT